The sample holds one count of the clone carrying this T cell receptor (beta chain). The donor population consisted of healthy HIV-negative adults with no recent acute infections or vaccinations. The data were obtained in a study of shared clonotypes between healthy human individuals. Generated by immunoSEQ multiplex PCR, the TCRdb table keeps only in-frame clones and is missing some. In the table there are 1,100,000 or so clones, about 84% of which are singletons. Germline V CDR1 and CDR2: SGHRS, YFSETQ. V lost 0 bases and J lost 3, with 12 bases in between. The CDR3 length is 15 residues. The origin of this receptor is a man younger than 30 in good health. Some clones in this sample may be carry-over from other donors' samples. The sequencing input was memory CD4+ T cells from PBMCs. Subset given: CD45RA-negative fraction. The rearrangement uses TRBV5-1 and TRBJ1-1, with a weak D call TRBD1 (6 bases). Here the CDR3 DNA reads TGCGCCAGCAGCTTGGCGGGGGGCGTTGACACTGAAGCTTTCTTT. Amino acid sequence: CASSLAGGVDTEAFF.